This T cell receptor beta chain was captured by sequencing in a study of blood T cell repertoires in COVID-19. Study-wide context: PBMCs, B-cell-depleted T cells, or T cells were the source of the cDNA or gDNA that made up the material.

The trim removed 5 bases at V and 5 bases at J, leaving 12 bases unmatched. The CDR3 is 15 residues long. In germline, CDR1 is SEHNR, CDR2 FQNEAQ (reference sequence). Per the authors' pipeline: Quantification of nucleated cells was approximated via reference gene primer amplification. Assay used: immunoSEQ multiplex PCR; TCRdb lists only in-frame clones, some missing. V and J calls plus clone size are reproduced from that table; the DNA served to infer D and trimming. Altogether approximately 190,000 clones are present, 80% to 85% being singletons, with the ten largest covering approximately 6.1%. The gene calls are TRBV7-9 and TRBJ2-7, with 7 bases aligning to TRBD1. The source of this sequence is a woman in her thirties or forties with acute or convalescent COVID-19. The sample was peripheral blood. CDR3 loop: CASSPATGKVHEQYF. CDR3 DNA sequence: TGTGCCAGCAGCCCTGCGACAGGGAAGGTCCACGAGCAGTACTTC.